Listed below are T cell receptor beta chains from one sample, sequenced in a study of CD8 T cells in Susac syndrome. TCRdb used MiXCR to reprocess the immunoSEQ multiplex PCR reads, holding one entry per CDR3 protein. The sample records 150,000 to 200,000 distinct CDR3 sequences, roughly 92% being singletons. Sequenced input: CD4+ T cells from PBMCs. Source of these receptors: a human donor in good health. The CDR3 runs from the conserved cysteine through the conserved F or W. D genes are given only for firm matches. Size values are once, few and many counts, or a class for expanded clones, and some rows have none.

V	size	D	J	CDR3	DNA
TRBV5-6	-	TRBD1	TRBJ1-1	CASSATGGTNTEAFF	TGTGCCAGCAGCGCGACAGGGGGAACGAACACTGAAGCTTTCTTT
TRBV18	few	TRBD1	TRBJ2-7	CASSPPDREYEQYF	TGTGCCAGCTCACCACCGGACAGGGAGTACGAGCAGTACTTC
TRBV5-1	-	TRBD1	TRBJ1-1	CASSPGGADTEAFF	TGCGCCAGCAGCCCAGGGGGCGCGGACACTGAAGCTTTCTTT
TRBV19	-	TRBD1	TRBJ1-6	CASGSFGGQGISPLHF	TGTGCCAGCGGTTCTTTTGGTGGACAGGGAATCTCACCCCTCCACTTT
TRBV30	once	-	TRBJ1-1	CAWRQDRDTEAFF	TGTGCCTGGAGGCAGGACCGCGACACTGAAGCTTTCTTT
TRBV12-3/TRBV12-4	once	-	TRBJ1-2	CASSWVGYGYTF	TGTGCCAGCAGTTGGGTGGGCTATGGCTACACCTTC
TRBV29-1	-	-	TRBJ2-5	CSVAWRGETQYF	TGCAGCGTTGCATGGCGTGGGGAGACCCAGTACTTC
TRBV28	once	-	TRBJ2-3	CASSLLGPASTDTQYF	TGTGCCAGCAGTTTATTGGGACCGGCCAGCACAGATACGCAGTATTTT
TRBV28	-	-	TRBJ1-4	CASMGATNEKLFF	TGTGCCAGCATGGGGGCGACTAATGAAAAACTGTTTTTT
TRBV19	-	-	TRBJ1-5	CASSMMGHTNQPQHF	TGTGCCAGTAGTATGATGGGACATACCAATCAGCCCCAGCATTTT
TRBV19	-	-	TRBJ2-3	CASRSDSTDTQYF	TGTGCCAGTAGATCCGACTCCACAGATACGCAGTATTTT
TRBV12-3/TRBV12-4	-	TRBD1	TRBJ2-1	CASSSNIDRGGEQFF	TGTGCCAGCAGTTCAAACATCGACAGGGGAGGAGAACAGTTCTTC
TRBV3-1	once	-	TRBJ2-3	CASSRPAADTQYF	TGTGCCAGCAGCCGCCCGGCTGCAGATACGCAGTATTTT
TRBV30	-	-	TRBJ1-5	CAWSVLGRNQPQHF	TGTGCCTGGAGTGTACTGGGTCGCAATCAGCCCCAGCATTTT
TRBV20-1	once	-	TRBJ1-5	CSASRGNQPQHF	TGCAGTGCTAGCAGGGGCAATCAGCCCCAGCATTTT
TRBV20-1	-	TRBD2	TRBJ2-3	CSAREPSGGRTDTQYF	TGCAGTGCTAGAGAACCCAGCGGGGGAAGGACAGATACGCAGTATTTT
TRBV3-1	-	TRBD2	TRBJ2-1	CASSLRGGDEQFF	TGTGCCAGCAGCCTCCGGGGGGGAGATGAGCAGTTCTTC
TRBV12-3/TRBV12-4	-	-	TRBJ1-1	CASSSVGGTTEAFF	TGTGCCAGCAGTTCAGTGGGAGGGACCACTGAAGCTTTCTTT
TRBV5-1	-	-	TRBJ1-1	CASSLALGQSNTEAFF	TGCGCCAGCAGCTTGGCCCTCGGACAGTCGAACACTGAAGCTTTCTTT
TRBV7-9	-	-	TRBJ2-7	CASSLFGQEQYF	TGTGCCAGCAGCTTATTTGGCCAAGAGCAGTACTTC
TRBV18	-	-	TRBJ1-5	CASSPDGGSNQPQHF	TGTGCCAGCTCACCAGATGGAGGGAGCAATCAGCCCCAGCATTTT
TRBV6-2/TRBV6-3	-	-	TRBJ1-2	CASSYAVGRRESYGYTF	TGTGCCAGCAGTTACGCCGTAGGAAGGAGAGAGAGCTATGGCTACACCTTC
TRBV28	-	-	TRBJ1-5	CASITDPNQPQHF	TGTGCCAGCATCACTGATCCGAATCAGCCCCAGCATTTT
TRBV5-6	-	TRBD1	TRBJ1-3	CASSLELTGGWNTIYF	TGTGCCAGCAGCTTGGAATTGACAGGGGGCTGGAACACCATATATTTT
TRBV13	-	TRBD2	TRBJ2-3	CASSLVGLAVRYF	TGTGCCAGCAGCTTAGTCGGACTAGCGGTAAGATATTTT
TRBV11-2	few	-	TRBJ2-1	CASSLGDYNEQFF	TGTGCCAGCAGCTTAGGGGACTACAATGAGCAGTTCTTC
TRBV28	-	-	TRBJ1-2	CVSSGIYGYTF	TGTGTCAGCAGTGGGATTTATGGCTACACCTTC
TRBV12-3/TRBV12-4	once	-	TRBJ1-2	CATSGGPNYGYTF	TGTGCCACCTCGGGGGGGCCTAACTATGGCTACACCTTC
TRBV14	-	TRBD1	TRBJ1-2	CASSQEGTGAYYGYTF	TGTGCCAGCAGCCAAGAAGGGACAGGGGCTTACTATGGCTACACCTTC